The T cell receptor beta chain described here comes from a study of T cells expressing NK-cell markers (dated by TCRdb to the early 2020s). As for the study more broadly: In sorted CD3+CD56+NKG2C+, CD3+CD56+NKG2C- and CD3+CD56-NKG2C+ T-cell subsets from about eight donors, TCR beta-chain repertoires were profiled. Seven of the eight sequenced donors were HCMV-seropositive and one was HCMV-seronegative. The eight sequenced donors were randomly selected healthy volunteers, three men and five women. Libraries were sequenced as 2 x 150 bp reads on Illumina HiSeq 2000/2500, MiSeq or NextSeq. Study-level results and caveats: Those dominant clonotypes were again the most abundant among CD3+CD56-NKG2C+ cells in a handful of donors, at about 25-60.1%. Whether the expanded NKG2C-expressing T cell clones were specific for HCMV antigens was left unclear. In over 5 donors, the dominant CD3+CD56+NKG2C+ clonotypes were among the top 10 CD8+ clonotypes and accounted for roughly 1.0-7.5% of CD8+ T cells.

A commercial ELISA kit detecting HCMV-specific IgG in serum was used to determine HCMV serostatus. Ficoll density gradient centrifugation was used to isolate peripheral blood mononuclear cells from blood. For sequencing, an Illumina HiSeq 2000 was employed. 5'RACE template switching, by which a universal primer site and unique molecular identifiers were added, was used to make TCR beta cDNA libraries. Priming for cDNA synthesis came from the TCR beta constant segment, and two successive PCR amplification steps followed. Per the source publication's procedure: MIGEC was used to demultiplex reads and group reads by UMI, and MiTCR was used to assemble and quantify clonotypes. To remove erroneous sequences, TCR cDNA sequences were retained only when supported by two or more reads. The tcR package was used for downstream repertoire analysis, and clonotypes were matched between fractions using CDR3 nucleotide sequence together with V segment. VDJmatch was used to annotate antigen specificity against VDJdb, with one amino acid substitution allowed in CDR3. After reprocessing by TCRdb, each CDR3 protein sequence is one entry, and no DNA is given. The V and J calls, along with clone size, are taken from TCRdb and not from the paper's own processing. The table for this sample lists approximately 110,000 distinct CDR3 sequences. The biggest ten clones account for roughly 18% of the sample.

Points on this clonotype: This clone's antigen is unknown.

Inclusive of the bounding cysteine and phenylalanine, the CDR3 is 14 residues long. The protein alone is recorded here. As encoded in the germline V gene, CDR1 is SGHDN while CDR2 is FVKESK. This clonotype originated in a woman aged 18-70 years in good health. Sequencing used blood T cells: a sorted CD56 or NKG2C T cell subset, CD4+ or CD8+ T cells, or bulk PBMC T cells (not recorded which). The chain couples TRBV14 to TRBJ2-7; no DNA is available, so the TRBD2 call from TCRdb remains unchecked. The encoded CDR3 is CASSRDSGAYEQYF.